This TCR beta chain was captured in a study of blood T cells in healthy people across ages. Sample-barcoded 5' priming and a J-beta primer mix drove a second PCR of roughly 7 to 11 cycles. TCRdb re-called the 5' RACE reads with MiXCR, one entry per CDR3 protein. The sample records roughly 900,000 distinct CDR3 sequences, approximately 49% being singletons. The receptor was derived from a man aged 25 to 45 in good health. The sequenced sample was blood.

CDR3 residues: CASSRPRQGPHEQYF. The CDR3, as DNA: TGTGCCAGCAGCCGACCCCGACAGGGTCCCCACGAGCAGTACTTC. The chain carries TRBV27 and TRBJ2-5, with 7 bases that match TRBD1. The J call is doubtful: the DNA matches TRBJ2-7 better. Germline CDR1 is MNHEY and CDR2 is SMNVEV (reference sequence). The CDR3 totals 15 residues.